This T cell receptor beta chain was sequenced for a study of yellow fever vaccine responses in identical twins. The germline CDR1 and CDR2 sequences are KGHSH and LQKENI. Between the trimmed V and J ends, which lost 4 bases and 1 base, there was a span of 11 bases. The CDR3 contains 15 residues. Of note for this clonotype: The antigen remains unidentified.

Findings and caveats of the study: As reported, the vaccine T cell response of twins seemed partly convergent and partly personalized.

Using its own MiXCR run on the RT-PCR reads, TCRdb lists one record per CDR3 protein. The table records several thousand distinct CDR3 sequences, about three quarters of them present only once. The V and J genes are TRBV18 and TRBJ1-3; maybe TRBD1 (5 bases). This TCR derives from a woman younger than 30 who received the yellow fever vaccine. Source: T cells from blood (PBMCs), unsorted or a sorted subset (not recorded which), taken before or after yellow fever vaccination (not recorded which). The CDR3 reads CASSHDSASGNTIYF. In nucleotides, the CDR3 is TGTGCCAGCTCACACGACAGCGCATCTGGAAACACCATATATTTT. The entire variable domain, with the rest obtained from reference TRBV18 and TRBJ1-3, is as follows: NAGVMQNPRHLVRRRGQEARLRCSPMKGHSHVYWYRQLPEEGLKFMVYLQKENIIDESGMPKERFSAEFPKEGPSILRIQQVVRGDSAAYFCASSHDSASGNTIYFGEGSWLTVV.